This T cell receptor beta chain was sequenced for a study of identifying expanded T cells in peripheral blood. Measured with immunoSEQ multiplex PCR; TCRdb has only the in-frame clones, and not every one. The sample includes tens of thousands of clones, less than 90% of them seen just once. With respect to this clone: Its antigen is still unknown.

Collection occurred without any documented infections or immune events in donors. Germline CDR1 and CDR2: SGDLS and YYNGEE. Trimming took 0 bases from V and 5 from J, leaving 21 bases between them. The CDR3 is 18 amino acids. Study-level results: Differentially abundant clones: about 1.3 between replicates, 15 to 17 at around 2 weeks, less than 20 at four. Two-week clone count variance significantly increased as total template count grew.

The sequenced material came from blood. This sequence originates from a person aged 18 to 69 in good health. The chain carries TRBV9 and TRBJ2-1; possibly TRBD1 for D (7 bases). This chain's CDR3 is CASSVEVGGQLLNNEQFF. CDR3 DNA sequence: TGTGCCAGCAGCGTAGAGGTGGGGGGACAGCTACTAAACAATGAGCAGTTCTTC.